This T cell receptor beta chain was captured by sequencing in a study of T-cell reconstitution after alpha-beta-depleted transplantation in children. For TCRbeta, the library was prepared with unique molecular identifiers. Each CDR3 protein is one row after TCRdb ran MiXCR on the PCR reads. In the table there are about 640,000 distinct CDR3 sequences, roughly 15% of which are singletons. This clonotype has just a few counts. The TCR originated in a human donor who donated a stem cell graft to a child with acute myeloid leukemia. The sample in question was PBMCs from the stem cell graft donor, obtained from the stem cell graft.

The CDR3, as DNA: TGTGCCAGCAGCTTAGCTGGACACCACTATGGCTACACCTTC. Translation: CASSLAGHHYGYTF. The chain combines TRBV7-8 with TRBJ1-2; possibly TRBD1 for D (5 bases). Looked up from germline, CDR1 is SGHVS and CDR2 is FQNEAQ. CDR3 size: 14 residues. The V gene lost 0 bases and the J gene lost 3 bases, with 8 bases spanning the gap.